The following is a TCR beta chain sequence with its context. The antigen remains undetermined. J gave up 6 bases and V 5 bases, and 15 bases lay outside the gene matches. Germline loops: CDR1 SGHAT, CDR2 FQNNGV. The CDR3 has 16 amino acids. The data derive from a study of CD8 T cells in ankylosing spondylitis. General study findings and limits: There was a TCR beta motif, made of 7 to 9 highly homologous variants, that appeared characteristic of ankylosing spondylitis blood.

One entry per CDR3 protein, called by TCRdb with MiXCR from the 5' RACE reads. The data hold approximately 540,000 distinct CDR3 sequences, with 12% observed a single time. Specimen: blood, either unsorted or a sorted T cell fraction (not recorded which). The TCR comes from a male donor with ankylosing spondylitis. The chain couples TRBV11-2 to TRBJ2-7; 8 bases fit TRBD2. The CDR3 DNA reads TGTGCCAGCAGCACTAGAGGGACCGGGAGGGAGGGCGAGCAGTACTTC. Translating it yields CASSTRGTGREGEQYF.